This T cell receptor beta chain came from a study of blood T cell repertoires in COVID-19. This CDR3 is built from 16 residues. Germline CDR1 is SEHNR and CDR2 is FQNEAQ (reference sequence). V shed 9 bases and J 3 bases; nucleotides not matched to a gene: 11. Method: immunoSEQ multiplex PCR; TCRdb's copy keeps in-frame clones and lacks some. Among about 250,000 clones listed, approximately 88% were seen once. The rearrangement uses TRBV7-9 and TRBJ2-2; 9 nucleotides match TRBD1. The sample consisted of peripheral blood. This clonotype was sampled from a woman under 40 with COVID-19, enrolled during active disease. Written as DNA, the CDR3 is TGTGCCAGTACGACAGGGGGGTCCTTGGACACCGGGGAGCTGTTTTTT. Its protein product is CASTTGGSLDTGELFF.